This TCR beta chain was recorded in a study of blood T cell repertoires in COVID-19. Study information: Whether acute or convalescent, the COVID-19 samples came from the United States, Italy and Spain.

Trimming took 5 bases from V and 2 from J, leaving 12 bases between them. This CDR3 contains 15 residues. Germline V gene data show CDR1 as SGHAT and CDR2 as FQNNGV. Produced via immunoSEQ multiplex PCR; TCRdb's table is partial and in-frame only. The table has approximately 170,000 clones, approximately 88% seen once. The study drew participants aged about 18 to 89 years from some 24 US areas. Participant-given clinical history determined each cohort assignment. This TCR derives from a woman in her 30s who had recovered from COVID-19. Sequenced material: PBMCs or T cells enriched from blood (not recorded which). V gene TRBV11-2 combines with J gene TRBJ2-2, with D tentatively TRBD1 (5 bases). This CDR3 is CASSPHRRNTGELFF. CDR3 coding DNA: TGTGCCAGCAGCCCACACAGGAGAAACACCGGGGAGCTGTTTTTT.